A single sample gave rise to the 14 T cell receptor beta chains below, sequenced in a study of blood T cell repertoires in COVID-19. This table comes from immunoSEQ multiplex PCR, and its TCRdb copy is limited to in-frame clones, with some not included. This table holds 120,000 to 150,000 clones, about 85% found once. The sequenced sample was PBMCs or T cells enriched from blood (not recorded which). Receptors originate from a woman in her forties who had recovered from COVID-19.

This rearrangement joins TRBV9 to TRBJ1-1; 11 nucleotides agree with TRBD1. J was trimmed by 5 bases and V by 1 base; bases with no gene match: 4. Germline-derived CDR1 and CDR2 are SGDLS and YYNGEE. There are 15 residues in the CDR3. CDR3: CASSVSGTGGTEAFF. In DNA form, the CDR3 reads TGTGCCAGCAGCGTATCCGGGACAGGGGGGACTGAAGCTTTCTTT.

The rearrangement uses TRBV27 and TRBJ1-4; tentatively, D is TRBD1 (6 bases). Trimming removed 0 bases from V and 8 bases from J, with 13 bases in between. CDR3 size: 15 residues. Germline CDR1 is MNHEY and CDR2 is SMNVEV (reference sequence). CDR3 sequence: CASSLSGGGQEKLFF. The CDR3 DNA reads TGTGCCAGCAGTTTATCAGGGGGGGGGCAGGAAAAACTGTTTTTT.

The J gene is TRBJ2-1, the V gene TRBV27, with 14 bases identical to TRBD2. V lost 3 bases and J lost 7; bases outside the gene matches: 2. There are 15 residues in the CDR3. Germline loops: CDR1 MNHEY, CDR2 SMNVEV (reference sequence). CDR3 sequence (DNA): TGTGCCAGCAGTTTGGGGACTAGCGGGAGTAATGAGCAGTTCTTC. Translation: CASSLGTSGSNEQFF.

V and J are TRBV5-1 and TRBJ2-7, with 9 nucleotides matching TRBD1. The V gene end was trimmed by 4 bases and the J gene end by 6 bases; junction bases not matched to a gene: 11. Germline V gene lookup returns CDR1 SGHRS and CDR2 YFSETQ. The CDR3 contains 15 residues. CDR3 DNA: TGCGCCAGCAGCGCGCGGGACAGGGAATTGAGCGAGCAGTACTTC. It translates to CASSARDRELSEQYF.

This clone was picked up a small number of times. This chain connects TRBV19 to TRBJ1-3; tentative D call: TRBD1 (6 bases). The germline V gene has CDR1 LNHDA and CDR2 SQIVND (reference sequence). The CDR3 is 15 residues long. V was cut by 4 bases and J by 1 base, with 11 bases left in between. The CDR3 bases are TGTGCCAGTAGTACACGGACAGTTTCTGGAAACACCATATATTTT. It is translated as CASSTRTVSGNTIYF.

This rearrangement joins TRBV6-5 to TRBJ1-2; 9 positions agree with TRBD1. The CDR3 is 13 residues long. Germline CDR1 reads MNHEY; CDR2 reads SVGAGI. Unmatched junction bases numbered 1, after V lost 6 bases and J lost 2 bases. CDR3 in DNA: TGTGCCAGCAGGGGGACAGGGAACTATGGCTACACCTTC. Translation: CASRGTGNYGYTF.

The chain couples TRBV30 to TRBJ1-1; 9 positions match TRBD1. Germline CDR1 reads GTSNPN; CDR2 reads SVGIG (reference sequence). Trimming at V came to 2 bases and at J to 1 base, leaving 11 bases not matched to a gene. CDR3 size: 17 residues. DNA of the CDR3: TGTGCCTGGAGTCCAAACCTCCCGGGACAGGGGAACACTGAAGCTTTCTTT. It codes for CAWSPNLPGQGNTEAFF.

The V call is TRBV5-1, the J call TRBJ2-2; D perhaps matches TRBD1 (5 bases). The length of the CDR3 is 14 residues. V gave up 5 bases and J gave up 6 bases, with 14 bases separating them. Germline-derived CDR1 and CDR2 are SGHRS and YFSETQ. This CDR3 reads CASSVDTQPGELFF. The CDR3 coding sequence is TGCGCCAGCAGTGTGGACACCCAACCCGGGGAGCTGTTTTTT.

This clone was seen just once. The V and J genes are TRBV7-3 and TRBJ2-7; TRBD2 matches 10 bases. Germline V gene data show CDR1 as SGHTA and CDR2 as FQGTGA. Unmatched junction bases numbered 8, after V lost 5 bases and J lost 7 bases. CDR3 length: 14 amino acids. The CDR3 loop reads CASSLAGDGREQYF. The CDR3 coding sequence is TGTGCCAGCAGCCTAGCGGGAGATGGCCGAGAGCAGTACTTC.

This chain links TRBV2 with TRBJ2-1; TRBD1 matches at 11 bases. Trimming removed 7 bases from V and 9 bases from J; junction bases left unmatched: 8. CDR3 length equals 14 residues. Germline assignment: CDR1 SNHLY and CDR2 FYNNEI. CDR3 nucleotides: TGTGCCAGCACTCGGGACAGGGGGTCTGTTGAGCAGTTCTTC. This translates into CASTRDRGSVEQFF.

The chain uses TRBV6-5 and TRBJ1-1, with TRBD1 matching over 8 bases. CDR3 size: 15 residues. Trimming cost V 9 bases and J 1 base; bases outside gene matches: 10. CDR1 and CDR2 (germline): MNHEY, SVGAGI. The CDR3 loop is CASQDYRGWNTEAFF. The CDR3 nucleotides read TGTGCCAGTCAGGACTACAGGGGGTGGAACACTGAAGCTTTCTTT.

The chain carries TRBV6-5 and TRBJ1-2; 7 bases map to TRBD1. Germline V gene lookup returns CDR1 MNHEY and CDR2 SVGAGI. The CDR3 is made up of 14 amino acids. Trimming cost V 6 bases and J 1 base; bases outside gene matches: 5. CDR3 amino acids: CASSPGQINYGYTF. The CDR3, as DNA: TGTGCCAGCAGCCCGGGACAGATTAACTATGGCTACACCTTC.

V is TRBV25-1 and J is TRBJ1-1; D not certain. This CDR3 spans 11 amino acids. CDR1 is MGHDK and CDR2 is SYGVNS in the germline V gene. Trimming took off 5 bases at V and 3 bases at J, with 4 bases between the two ends. Here the CDR3 DNA reads TGTGCCAGCAGTCATGACACTGAAGCTTTCTTT. This translates into CASSHDTEAFF.

CDR3 loop: CASSVGAGGRADTQYF. The CDR3 nucleotides read TGTGCCAGCAGCGTAGGAGCAGGGGGGCGGGCAGATACGCAGTATTTT. The J gene is TRBJ2-3, the V gene TRBV9; D is possibly TRBD1 (7 bases). The CDR3 contains 16 residues. The ends were cut back, 0 bases at V and 4 bases at J, with 15 bases in the middle. The germline gives CDR1 SGDLS, CDR2 YYNGEE.